The following is a T cell receptor beta chain sequence with its context. In the original analysis: From reference gene primer amplification, estimates of nucleated cell counts were derived. Profiled with immunoSEQ multiplex PCR; TCRdb holds only in-frame clones, not every one. V and J calls and clone size follow that table, whereas D and trimming were derived from the DNA. The sample holds approximately 62,000 clones, 75% to 85% seen once. This entry belongs to a study of blood T cell repertoires in COVID-19. The wider study: Specimens from acute and convalescent COVID-19 originated in the United States, Italy and Spain.

Germline loops: CDR1 SGHVS, CDR2 FQNEAQ. With V trimmed by 5 bases and J by 7 bases, 10 bases remained unmatched. The CDR3 runs to 14 residues. Material for sequencing was peripheral blood. The receptor was isolated from an elderly man with acute or convalescent COVID-19. The rearrangement uses TRBV7-8 and TRBJ2-5, with TRBD2 identical over 7 bases. Here the CDR3 reads CASSPGLMSGTQYF. The CDR3 DNA reads TGTGCCAGCAGCCCGGGACTAATGTCGGGGACCCAGTACTTC.